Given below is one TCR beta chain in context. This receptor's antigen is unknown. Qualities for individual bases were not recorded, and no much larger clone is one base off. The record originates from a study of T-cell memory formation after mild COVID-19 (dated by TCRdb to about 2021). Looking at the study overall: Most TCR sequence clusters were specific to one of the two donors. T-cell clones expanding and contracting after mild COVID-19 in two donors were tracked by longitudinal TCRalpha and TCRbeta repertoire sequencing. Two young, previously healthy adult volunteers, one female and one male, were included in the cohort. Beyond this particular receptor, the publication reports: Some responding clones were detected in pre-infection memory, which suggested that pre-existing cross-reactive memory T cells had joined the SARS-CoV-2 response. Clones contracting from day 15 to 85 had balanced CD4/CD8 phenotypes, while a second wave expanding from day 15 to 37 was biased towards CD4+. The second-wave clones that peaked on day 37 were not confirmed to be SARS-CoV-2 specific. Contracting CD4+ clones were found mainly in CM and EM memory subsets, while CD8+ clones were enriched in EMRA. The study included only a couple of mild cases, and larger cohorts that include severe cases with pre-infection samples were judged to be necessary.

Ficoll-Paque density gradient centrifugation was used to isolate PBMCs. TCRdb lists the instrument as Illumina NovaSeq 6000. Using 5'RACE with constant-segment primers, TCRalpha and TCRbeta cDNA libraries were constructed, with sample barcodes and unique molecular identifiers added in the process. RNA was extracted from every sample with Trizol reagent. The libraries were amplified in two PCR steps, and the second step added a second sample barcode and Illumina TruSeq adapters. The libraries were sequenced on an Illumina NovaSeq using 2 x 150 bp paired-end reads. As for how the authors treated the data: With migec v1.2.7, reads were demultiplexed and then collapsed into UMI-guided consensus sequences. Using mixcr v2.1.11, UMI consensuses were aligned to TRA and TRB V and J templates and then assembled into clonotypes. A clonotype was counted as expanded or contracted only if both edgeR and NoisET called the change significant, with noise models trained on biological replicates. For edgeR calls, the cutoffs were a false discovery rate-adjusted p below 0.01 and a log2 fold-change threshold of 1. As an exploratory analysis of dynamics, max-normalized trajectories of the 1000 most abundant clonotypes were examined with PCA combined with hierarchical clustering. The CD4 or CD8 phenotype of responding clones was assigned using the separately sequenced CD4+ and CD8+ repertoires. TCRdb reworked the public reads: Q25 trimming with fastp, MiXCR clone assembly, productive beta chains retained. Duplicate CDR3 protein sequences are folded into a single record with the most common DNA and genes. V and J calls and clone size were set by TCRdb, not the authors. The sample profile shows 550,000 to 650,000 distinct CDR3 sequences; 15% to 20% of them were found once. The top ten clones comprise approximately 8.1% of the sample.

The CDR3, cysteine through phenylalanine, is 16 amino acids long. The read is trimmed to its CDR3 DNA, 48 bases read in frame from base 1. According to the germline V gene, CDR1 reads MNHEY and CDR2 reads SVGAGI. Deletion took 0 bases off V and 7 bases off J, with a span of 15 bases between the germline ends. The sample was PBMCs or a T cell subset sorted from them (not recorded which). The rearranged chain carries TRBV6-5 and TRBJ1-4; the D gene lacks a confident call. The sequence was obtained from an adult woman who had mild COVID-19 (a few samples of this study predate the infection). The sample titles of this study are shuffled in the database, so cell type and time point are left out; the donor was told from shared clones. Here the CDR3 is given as CASSYSFSSNGEKLFF. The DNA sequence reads TGTGCCAGCAGTTACTCGTTTTCCAGTAACGGTGAAAAACTGTTTTTT.